The entry below describes one TCR beta chain. Per germline, CDR1 SGDLS and CDR2 YYNGEE. This CDR3 has 16 amino acids. The V end was cut by 4 bases, the J end by 6 bases, with 21 bases between. This sample was taken from a study of CD8 T cells in Susac syndrome. RNA in amounts of about 0.5 to 1 ug was reverse transcribed with random hexamers. Across 54 Vbeta and 13 Jbeta, immunoSEQ multiplex PCR amplified TCR beta CDR3. TCRdb passed the immunoSEQ multiplex PCR reads through MiXCR, listing each CDR3 protein once. The sample lists approximately 110,000 distinct CDR3 sequences, 96% occurring once. This chain connects TRBV9 to TRBJ2-3; D might be TRBD1 (6 bases). The source material was CD4+ T cells from PBMCs. The sequence came from a human donor in good health. The CDR3 loop is CASSPTGQTGLDTQYF. The CDR3 DNA is TGTGCCAGCAGCCCTACCGGACAGACTGGTTTGGATACGCAGTATTTT.